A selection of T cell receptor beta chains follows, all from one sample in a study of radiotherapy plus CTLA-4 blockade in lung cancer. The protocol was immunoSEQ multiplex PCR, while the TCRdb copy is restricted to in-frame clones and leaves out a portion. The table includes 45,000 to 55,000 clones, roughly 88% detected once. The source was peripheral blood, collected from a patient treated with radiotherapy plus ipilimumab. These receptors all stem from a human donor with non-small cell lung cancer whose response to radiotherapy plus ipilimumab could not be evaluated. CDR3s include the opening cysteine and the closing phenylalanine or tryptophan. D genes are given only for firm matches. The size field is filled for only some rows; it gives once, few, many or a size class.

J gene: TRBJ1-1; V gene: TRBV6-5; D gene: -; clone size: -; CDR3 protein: CASNPGHRTTEAFF
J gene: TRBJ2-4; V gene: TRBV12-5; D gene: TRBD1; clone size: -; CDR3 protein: CASGLGQGERIQYF
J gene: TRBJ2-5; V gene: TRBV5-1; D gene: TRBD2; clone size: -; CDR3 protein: CASSPRPPPTSGRVKETQYF
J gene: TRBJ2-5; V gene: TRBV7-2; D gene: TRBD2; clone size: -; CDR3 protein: CASTTSGGAYETQYF
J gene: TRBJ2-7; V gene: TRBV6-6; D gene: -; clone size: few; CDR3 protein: CASSDPAGRQGQQYF
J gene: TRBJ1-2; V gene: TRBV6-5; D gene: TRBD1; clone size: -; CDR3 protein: CASSPGTVANYGYTF
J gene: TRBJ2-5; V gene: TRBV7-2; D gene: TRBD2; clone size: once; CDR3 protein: CASSIGETSGSRETQYF
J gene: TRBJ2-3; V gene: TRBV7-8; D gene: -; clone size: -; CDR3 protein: CASSLSRATGLGTDTQYF
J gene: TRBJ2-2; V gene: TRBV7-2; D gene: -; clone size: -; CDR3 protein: CASSLVEHGELFF
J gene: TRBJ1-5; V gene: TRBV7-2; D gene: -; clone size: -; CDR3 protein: CASSLYQTSQYSNQPQHF
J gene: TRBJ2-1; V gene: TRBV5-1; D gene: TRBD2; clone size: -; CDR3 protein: CASRLGLAGGSSYNEQFF
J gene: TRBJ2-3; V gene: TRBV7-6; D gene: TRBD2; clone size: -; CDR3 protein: CASSLTSGGRTDTQYF
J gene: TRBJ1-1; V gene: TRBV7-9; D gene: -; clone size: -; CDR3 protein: CASSLAPTGRTEAFF
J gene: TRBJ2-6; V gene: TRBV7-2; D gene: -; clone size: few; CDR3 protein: CASSLGGPGANVLTF